The clone carrying this TCR beta chain showed up just a few times. Its cognate antigen is unknown. The data were taken from a study of early T cells in non-severe SARS-CoV-2 infection. Study background: With bulk RNA from unsorted whole blood as input, sequencing yielded unpaired chains. Study-level findings and limits: VDJdb matches were skewed toward anti-spike CD8 T cell responses.

Germline V CDR1 and CDR2: SEHNR, FQNEAQ (reference sequence). Trimming pared 4 bases from V and 0 bases from J, leaving 10 bases between. The CDR3 is 15 amino acids. Each cDNA molecule carried a unique molecular identifier. Each CDR3 protein is one row after TCRdb ran MiXCR on the 5' RACE reads. The data contain some 46,000 distinct CDR3 sequences, 6.1% of them singletons. The chain combines TRBV7-9 with TRBJ2-1; tentatively, D is TRBD1 or TRBD2 (5 bases each). Specimen: whole blood. The sequence was obtained from an adult who was a healthcare worker with PCR-confirmed SARS-CoV-2 infection or an uninfected control (not recorded which). DNA for the CDR3: TGTGCCAGCAGCTGGGACGGAACCTCCTACAATGAGCAGTTCTTC. Amino acid sequence: CASSWDGTSYNEQFF.